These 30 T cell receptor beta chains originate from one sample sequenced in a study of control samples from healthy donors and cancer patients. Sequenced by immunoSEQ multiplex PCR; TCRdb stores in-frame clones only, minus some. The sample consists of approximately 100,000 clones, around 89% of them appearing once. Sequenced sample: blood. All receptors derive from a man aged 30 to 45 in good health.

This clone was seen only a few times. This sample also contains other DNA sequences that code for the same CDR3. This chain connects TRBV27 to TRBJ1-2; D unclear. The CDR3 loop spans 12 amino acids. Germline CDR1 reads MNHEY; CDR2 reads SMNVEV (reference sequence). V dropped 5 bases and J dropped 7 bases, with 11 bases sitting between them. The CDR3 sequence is CASSPRRPGYTF. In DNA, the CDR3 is TGTGCCAGCAGTCCCCGTAGGCCTGGCTACACCTTC.

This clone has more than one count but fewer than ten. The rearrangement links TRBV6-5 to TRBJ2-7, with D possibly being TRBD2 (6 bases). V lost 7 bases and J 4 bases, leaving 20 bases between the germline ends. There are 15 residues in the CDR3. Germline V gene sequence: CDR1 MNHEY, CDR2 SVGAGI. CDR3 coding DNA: TGTGCCAGCACCCGGGACCCCGGCGGGGTTTACGAGCAGTACGTC. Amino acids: CASTRDPGGVYEQYV.

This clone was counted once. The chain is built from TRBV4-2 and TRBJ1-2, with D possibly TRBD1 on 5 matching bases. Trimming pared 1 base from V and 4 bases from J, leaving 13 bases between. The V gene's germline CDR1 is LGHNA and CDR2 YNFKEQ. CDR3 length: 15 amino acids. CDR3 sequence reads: CASSQAGLEGYGYTF. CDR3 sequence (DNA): TGTGCCAGCAGCCAAGCGGGACTCGAGGGCTATGGCTACACCTTC.

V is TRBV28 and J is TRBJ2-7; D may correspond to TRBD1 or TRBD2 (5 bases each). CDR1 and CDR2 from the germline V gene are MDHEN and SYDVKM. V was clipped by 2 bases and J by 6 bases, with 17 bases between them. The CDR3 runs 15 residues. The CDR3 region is CASSLAGRRGVEQYF. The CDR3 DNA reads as TGTGCCAGCAGTTTAGCTGGCCGAAGAGGGGTCGAGCAGTACTTC.

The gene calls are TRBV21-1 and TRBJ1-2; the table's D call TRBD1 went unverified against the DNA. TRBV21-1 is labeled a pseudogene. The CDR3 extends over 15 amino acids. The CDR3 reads CASSKARGQGYGYTF. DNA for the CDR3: TGTGCCAGCAGCAAAGCCAGGGGGCAGGGCTATGGCTACACCTTC.

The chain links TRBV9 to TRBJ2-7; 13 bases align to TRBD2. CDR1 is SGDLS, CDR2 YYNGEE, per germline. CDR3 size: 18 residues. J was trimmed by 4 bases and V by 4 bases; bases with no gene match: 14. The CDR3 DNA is TGTGCCAGCAGCCGTGGACTAGCGGGAGTACCAGTGGAATACGAGCAGTACTTC. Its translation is CASSRGLAGVPVEYEQYF.

CDR3 amino acids: CASSFPTNNEQFF. The CDR3 nucleotides read TGTGCCAGCAGCTTCCCCACCAACAATGAGCAGTTCTTC. V usage is TRBV7-2 and J usage is TRBJ2-1; no firm D call. CDR1 and CDR2 from the germline V gene are SGHTA and FQGNSA. The CDR3 length is 13 residues. V gave up 3 bases and J gave up 5 bases, with 8 bases separating them.

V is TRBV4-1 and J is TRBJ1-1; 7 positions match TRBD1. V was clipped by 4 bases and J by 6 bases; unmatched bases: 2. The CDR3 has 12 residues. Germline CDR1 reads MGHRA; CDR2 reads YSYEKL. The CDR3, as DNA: TGCGCCAGCAGCCGTGACAGGGCTGAAGCTTTCTTT. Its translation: CASSRDRAEAFF.

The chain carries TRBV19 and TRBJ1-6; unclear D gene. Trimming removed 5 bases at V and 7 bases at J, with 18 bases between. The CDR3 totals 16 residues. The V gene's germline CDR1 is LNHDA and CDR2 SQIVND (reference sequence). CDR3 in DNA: TGTGCCAGTAGTCCTACACCTCCTCGGCCCAATTCACCCCTCCACTTT. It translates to CASSPTPPRPNSPLHF.

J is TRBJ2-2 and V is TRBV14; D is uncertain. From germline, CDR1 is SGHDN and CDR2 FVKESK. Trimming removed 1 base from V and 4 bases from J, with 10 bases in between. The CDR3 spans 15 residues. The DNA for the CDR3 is TGTGCCAGCAGCCAAGTCCGCGTTTCCACCGGGGAGCTGTTTTTT. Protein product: CASSQVRVSTGELFF.

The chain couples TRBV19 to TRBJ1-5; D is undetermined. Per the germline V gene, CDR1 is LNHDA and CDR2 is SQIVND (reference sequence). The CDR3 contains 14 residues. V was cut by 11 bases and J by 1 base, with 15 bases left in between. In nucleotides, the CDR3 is TGTGCCTCCCTCCCCGGCCGCAGCAATCAGCCCCAGCATTTT. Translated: CASLPGRSNQPQHF.

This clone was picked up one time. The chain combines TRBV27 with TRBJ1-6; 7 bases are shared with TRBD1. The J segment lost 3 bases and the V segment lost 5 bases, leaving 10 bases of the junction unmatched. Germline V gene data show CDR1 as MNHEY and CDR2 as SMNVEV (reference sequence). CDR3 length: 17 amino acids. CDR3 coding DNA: TGTGCCAGCAGTCCCCGCAGGGGACAGAGCTATAATTCACCCCTCCACTTT. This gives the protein CASSPRRGQSYNSPLHF.

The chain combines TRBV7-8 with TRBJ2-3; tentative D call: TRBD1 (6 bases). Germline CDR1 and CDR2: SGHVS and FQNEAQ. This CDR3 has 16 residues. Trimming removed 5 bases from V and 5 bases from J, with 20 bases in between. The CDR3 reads CASSAGPGYREDTQYF. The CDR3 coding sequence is TGTGCCAGCAGCGCGGGCCCAGGGTACAGGGAAGATACGCAGTATTTT.

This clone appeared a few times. CDR3 in amino acids: CASSEYRGQAYGYTF. CDR3 bases: TGTGCCAGCAGTGAATATAGGGGGCAGGCATATGGCTACACCTTC. The chain carries TRBV25-1 and TRBJ1-2; 7 nucleotides align to TRBD1. J was trimmed by 5 bases and V by 0 bases; bases with no gene match: 6. The CDR3 extends over 15 amino acids. Germline assignment: CDR1 MGHDK and CDR2 SYGVNS.

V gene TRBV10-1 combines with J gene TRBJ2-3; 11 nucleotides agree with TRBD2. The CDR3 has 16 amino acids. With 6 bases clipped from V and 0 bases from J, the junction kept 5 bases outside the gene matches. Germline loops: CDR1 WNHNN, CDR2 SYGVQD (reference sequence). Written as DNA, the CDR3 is TGCGCCAGCAGGGCTAGCGGGGGGCCTAGCACAGATACGCAGTATTTT. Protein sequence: CASRASGGPSTDTQYF.

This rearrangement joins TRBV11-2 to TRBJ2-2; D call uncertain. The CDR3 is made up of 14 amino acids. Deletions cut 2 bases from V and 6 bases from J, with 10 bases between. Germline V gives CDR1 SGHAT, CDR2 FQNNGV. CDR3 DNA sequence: TGTGCCAGCAGCTTACTTCCCGCGGCCGGGGAGCTGTTTTTT. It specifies CASSLLPAAGELFF. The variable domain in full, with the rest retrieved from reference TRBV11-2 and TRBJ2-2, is EAGVAQSPRYKIIEKRQSVAFWCNPISGHATLYWYQQILGQGPKLLIQFQNNGVVDDSQLPKDRFSAERLKGVDSTLKIQPAKLEDSAVYLCASSLLPAAGELFFGEGSRLTVL.

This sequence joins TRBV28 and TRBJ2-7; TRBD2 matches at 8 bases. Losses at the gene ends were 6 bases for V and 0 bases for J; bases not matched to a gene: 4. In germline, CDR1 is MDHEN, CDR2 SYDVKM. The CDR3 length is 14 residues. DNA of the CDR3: TGTGCCAGCAGCCGGGGGGGCAGCTCCTACGAGCAGTACTTC. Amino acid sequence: CASSRGGSSYEQYF. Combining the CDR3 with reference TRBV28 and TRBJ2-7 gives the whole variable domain DVKVTQSSRYLVKRTGEKVFLECVQDMDHENMFWYRQDPGLGLRLIYFSYDVKMKEKGDIPEGYSVSREKKERFSLILESASTNQTSMYLCASSRGGSSYEQYFGPGTRLTVT.

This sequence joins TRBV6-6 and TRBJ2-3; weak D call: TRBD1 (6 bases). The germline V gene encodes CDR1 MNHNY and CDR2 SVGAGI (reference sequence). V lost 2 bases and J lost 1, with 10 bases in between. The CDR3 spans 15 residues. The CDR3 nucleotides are TGTGCCAGCAGTTACCAGGGGCTAGGCACAGATACGCAGTATTTT. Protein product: CASSYQGLGTDTQYF.

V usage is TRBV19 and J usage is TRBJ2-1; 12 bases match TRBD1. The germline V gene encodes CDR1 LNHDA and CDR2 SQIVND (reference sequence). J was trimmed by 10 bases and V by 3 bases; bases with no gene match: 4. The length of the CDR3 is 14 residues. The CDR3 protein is CASSMGQGALEQFF. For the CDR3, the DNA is TGTGCCAGTAGTATGGGACAGGGGGCTCTCGAGCAGTTCTTC.

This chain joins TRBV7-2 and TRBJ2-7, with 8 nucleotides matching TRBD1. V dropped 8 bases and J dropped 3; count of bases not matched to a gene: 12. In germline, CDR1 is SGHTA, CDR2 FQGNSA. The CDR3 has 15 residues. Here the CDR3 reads CASAQGGTGNYEQYF. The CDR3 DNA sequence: TGTGCCAGCGCCCAGGGCGGGACAGGCAACTACGAGCAGTACTTC.

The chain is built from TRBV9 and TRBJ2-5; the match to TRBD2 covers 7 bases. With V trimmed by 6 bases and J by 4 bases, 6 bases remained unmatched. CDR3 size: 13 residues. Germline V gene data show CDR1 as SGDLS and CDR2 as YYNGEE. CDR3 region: CASTRGEGETQYF. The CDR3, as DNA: TGTGCCAGCACCCGAGGGGAGGGAGAGACCCAGTACTTC.

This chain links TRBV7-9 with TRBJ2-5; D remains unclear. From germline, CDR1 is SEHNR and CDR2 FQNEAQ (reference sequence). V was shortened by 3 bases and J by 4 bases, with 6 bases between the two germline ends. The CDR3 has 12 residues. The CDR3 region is CASSLSSETQYF. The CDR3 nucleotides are TGTGCCAGCAGCTTGAGTTCAGAGACCCAGTACTTC.

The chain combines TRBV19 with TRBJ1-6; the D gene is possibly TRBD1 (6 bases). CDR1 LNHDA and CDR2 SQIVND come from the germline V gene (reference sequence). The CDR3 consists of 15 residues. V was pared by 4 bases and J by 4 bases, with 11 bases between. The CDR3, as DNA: TGTGCCAGTAGTACACAGGGATCGTATAATTCACCCCTCCACTTT. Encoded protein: CASSTQGSYNSPLHF.

The DNA for the CDR3 is TGTGCCAGCAGCCCTGGGGGCGCCGAGCAGTACTTC. Protein sequence: CASSPGGAEQYF. J is TRBJ2-7 and V is TRBV5-4, with D tentatively TRBD1 (6 bases). V dropped 4 bases and J dropped 6 bases, with 11 bases sitting between them. Per the germline V gene, CDR1 is SGHNT and CDR2 is YYREEE (reference sequence). This CDR3 region has 12 residues.

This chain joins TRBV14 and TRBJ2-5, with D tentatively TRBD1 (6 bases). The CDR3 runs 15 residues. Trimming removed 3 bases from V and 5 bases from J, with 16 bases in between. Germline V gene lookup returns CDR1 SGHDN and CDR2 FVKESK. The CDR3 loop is CASSHNRALGETQYF. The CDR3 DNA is TGTGCCAGCAGCCATAACAGGGCCTTGGGGGAGACCCAGTACTTC.

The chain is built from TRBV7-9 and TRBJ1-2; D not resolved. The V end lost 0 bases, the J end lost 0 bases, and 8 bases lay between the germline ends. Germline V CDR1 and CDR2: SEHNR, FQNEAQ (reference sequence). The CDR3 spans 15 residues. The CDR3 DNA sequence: TGTGCCAGCAGCTTAGCTGGGATTACTAACTATGGCTACACCTTC. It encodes CASSLAGITNYGYTF.

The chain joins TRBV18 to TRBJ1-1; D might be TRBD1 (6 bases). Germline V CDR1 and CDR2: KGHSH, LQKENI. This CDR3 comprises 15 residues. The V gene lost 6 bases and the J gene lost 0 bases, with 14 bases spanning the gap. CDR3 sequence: CASSEGQGMNTEAFF. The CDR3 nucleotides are TGTGCCAGCTCCGAGGGCCAGGGGATGAACACTGAAGCTTTCTTT. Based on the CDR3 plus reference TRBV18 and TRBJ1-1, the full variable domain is NAGVMQNPRHLVRRRGQEARLRCSPMKGHSHVYWYRQLPEEGLKFMVYLQKENIIDESGMPKERFSAEFPKEGPSILRIQQVVRGDSAAYFCASSEGQGMNTEAFFGQGTRLTVV.

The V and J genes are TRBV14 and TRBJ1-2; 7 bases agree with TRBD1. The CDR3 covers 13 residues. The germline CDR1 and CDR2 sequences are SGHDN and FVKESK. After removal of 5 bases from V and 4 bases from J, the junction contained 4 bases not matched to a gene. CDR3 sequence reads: CASSRDSSYGYTF. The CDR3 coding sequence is TGTGCCAGCAGCAGGGACAGCTCCTATGGCTACACCTTC.

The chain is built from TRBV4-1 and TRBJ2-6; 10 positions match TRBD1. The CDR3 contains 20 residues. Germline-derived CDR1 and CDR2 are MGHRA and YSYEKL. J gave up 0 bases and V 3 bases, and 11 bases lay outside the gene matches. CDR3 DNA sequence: TGCGCCAGCAGCCAGATTCCGGGACAGGGGCGACGCTCTGGGGCCAACGTCCTGACTTTC. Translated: CASSQIPGQGRRSGANVLTF.

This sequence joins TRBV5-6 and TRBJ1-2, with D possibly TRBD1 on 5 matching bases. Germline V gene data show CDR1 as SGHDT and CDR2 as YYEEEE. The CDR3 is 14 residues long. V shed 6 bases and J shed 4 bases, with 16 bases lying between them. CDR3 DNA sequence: TGTGCCAGCATCTCAGGTGGGGCGGGCTATGGCTACACCTTC. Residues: CASISGGAGYGYTF. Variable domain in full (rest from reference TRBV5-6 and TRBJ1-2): DAGVTQSPTHLIKTRGQQVTLRCSPKSGHDTVSWYQQALGQGPQFIFQYYEEEERQRGNFPDRFSGHQFPNYSSELNVNALLLGDSALYLCASISGGAGYGYTFGSGTRLTVV.